This TCR beta chain was identified in a study of technical replicates of blood from a handful of donors. The CDR3 covers 15 residues. CDR1 and CDR2 (germline): MNHEY, SVGAGI. V lost 2 bases, J lost 0 bases, and 10 bases lay in between. Here immunoSEQ multiplex PCR was the method, and the copy in TCRdb shows in-frame clones only, minus some. The sample consists of some 82,000 clones, about 97% of them appearing once. The receptor was isolated from a human donor in good health. This chain links TRBV6-5 with TRBJ1-1, with unresolved D. Sequencing used T cells isolated from PBMCs. The chain's CDR3 is CASSYGRGVNTEAFF. As DNA, the CDR3 is TGTGCCAGCAGTTACGGGCGGGGAGTGAACACTGAAGCTTTCTTT.